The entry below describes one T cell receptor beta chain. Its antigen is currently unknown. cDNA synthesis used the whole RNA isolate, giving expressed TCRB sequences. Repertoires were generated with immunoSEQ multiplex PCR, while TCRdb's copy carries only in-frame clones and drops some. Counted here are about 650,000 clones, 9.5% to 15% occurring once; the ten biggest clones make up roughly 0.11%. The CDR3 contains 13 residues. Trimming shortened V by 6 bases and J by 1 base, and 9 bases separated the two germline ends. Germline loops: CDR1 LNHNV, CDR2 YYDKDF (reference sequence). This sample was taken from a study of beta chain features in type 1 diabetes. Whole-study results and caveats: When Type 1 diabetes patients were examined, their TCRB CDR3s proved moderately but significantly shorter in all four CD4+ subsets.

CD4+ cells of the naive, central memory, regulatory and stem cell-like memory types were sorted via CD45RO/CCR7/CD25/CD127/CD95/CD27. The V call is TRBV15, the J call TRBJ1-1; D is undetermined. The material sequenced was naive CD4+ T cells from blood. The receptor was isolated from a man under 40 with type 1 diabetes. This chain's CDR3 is CATSQDWNTEAFF. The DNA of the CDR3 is TGTGCCACCAGTCAGGATTGGAACACTGAAGCTTTCTTT.